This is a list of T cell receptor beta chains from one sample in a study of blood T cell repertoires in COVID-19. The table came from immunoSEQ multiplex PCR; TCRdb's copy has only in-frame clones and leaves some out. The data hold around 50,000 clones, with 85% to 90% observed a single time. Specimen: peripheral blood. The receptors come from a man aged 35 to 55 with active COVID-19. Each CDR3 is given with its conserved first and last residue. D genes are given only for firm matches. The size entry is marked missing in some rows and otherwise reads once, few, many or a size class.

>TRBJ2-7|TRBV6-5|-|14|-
CASKPPMESYEQYF
TGTGCCAGCAAACCGCCCATGGAGTCCTACGAGCAGTACTTC
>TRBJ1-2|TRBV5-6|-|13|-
CASSPTPNYGYTF
TGTGCCAGCAGCCCGACTCCTAACTATGGCTACACCTTC
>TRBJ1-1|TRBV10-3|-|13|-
CAISESANTEAFF
TGTGCCATCAGTGAGTCGGCGAACACTGAAGCTTTCTTT
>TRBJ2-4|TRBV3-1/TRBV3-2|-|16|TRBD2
CASSQGLAGGENIQYF
TGTGCCAGCAGCCAAGGACTAGCGGGAGGAGAAAACATTCAGTACTTC
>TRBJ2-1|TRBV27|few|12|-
CASRAGGNEQFF
TGTGCCAGCAGGGCAGGGGGGAATGAGCAGTTCTTC
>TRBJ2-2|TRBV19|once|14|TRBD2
CASAGGPWSGELFF
TGTGCCTCAGCGGGAGGGCCCTGGTCCGGGGAGCTGTTTTTT
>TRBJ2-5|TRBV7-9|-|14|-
CASNVAVVSETQYF
TGTGCCAGCAATGTAGCGGTGGTGAGCGAGACCCAGTACTTC
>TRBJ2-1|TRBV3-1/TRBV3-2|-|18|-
CASSQVGAGNGSLNEQFF
TGTGCCAGCAGCCAAGTTGGGGCGGGGAACGGGAGCCTTAATGAGCAGTTCTTC
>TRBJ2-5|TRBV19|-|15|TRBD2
CASSRTSGFQETQYF
TGTGCCAGTAGCCGGACTAGCGGATTTCAAGAGACCCAGTACTTC
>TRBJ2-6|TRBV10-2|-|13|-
CASRDTGANVLTF
TGCGCCAGCAGGGACACTGGGGCCAACGTCCTGACTTTC
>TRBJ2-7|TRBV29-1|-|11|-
CSVAGTYEQYF
TGCAGCGTTGCGGGAACCTACGAGCAGTACTTC
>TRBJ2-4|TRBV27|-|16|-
CASSLISGTSKNIQYF
TGTGCCAGCAGTTTGATCTCCGGGACATCGAAAAACATTCAGTACTTC
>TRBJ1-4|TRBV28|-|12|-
CASSWRSEKLFF
TGTGCCAGCAGTTGGAGGAGTGAAAAACTGTTTTTT
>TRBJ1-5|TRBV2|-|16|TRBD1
CASSPWGQGGGQPQHF
TGTGCCAGCAGCCCATGGGGACAGGGAGGGGGTCAGCCCCAGCATTTT
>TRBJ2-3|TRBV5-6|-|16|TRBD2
CASSSLGGRGTDTQYF
TGTGCCAGCAGCTCCCTCGGCGGGAGGGGCACAGATACGCAGTATTTT
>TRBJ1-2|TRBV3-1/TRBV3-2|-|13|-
CASSQRGFNGYTF
TGTGCCAGCAGCCAAAGAGGGTTTAATGGCTACACCTTC
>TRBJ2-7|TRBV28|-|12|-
CASSSGGPEQYF
TGTGCCAGCAGTTCCGGGGGTCCCGAGCAGTACTTC
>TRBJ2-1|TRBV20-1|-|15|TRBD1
CSASRRDRVYNEQFF
TGCAGTGCTAGTAGGCGGGACAGGGTGTACAATGAGCAGTTCTTC
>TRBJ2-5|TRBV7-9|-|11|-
CASSPSETQYF
TGTGCCAGCAGCCCCTCAGAGACCCAGTACTTC
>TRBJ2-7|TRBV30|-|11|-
CAWSDSLEQYF
TGTGCCTGGAGTGATAGCCTCGAGCAGTACTTC
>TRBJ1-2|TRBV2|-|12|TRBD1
CASNPDRGDYTF
TGTGCCAGCAACCCGGACAGGGGGGACTACACCTTC
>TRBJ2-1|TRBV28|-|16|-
CASNEGATKFYNEQFF
TGTGCCAGCAATGAGGGCGCCACCAAATTCTACAATGAGCAGTTCTTC
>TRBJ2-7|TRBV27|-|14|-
CASSPTGAPYEQYF
TGTGCCAGCAGTCCTACGGGAGCCCCCTACGAGCAGTACTTC
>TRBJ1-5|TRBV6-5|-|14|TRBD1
CASSYVQGGQPQHF
TGTGCCAGCAGTTACGTACAGGGGGGACAGCCCCAGCATTTT
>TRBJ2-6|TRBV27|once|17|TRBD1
CASRLRDSYSGANVLTF
TGTGCCAGCAGACTTCGGGACAGCTACTCTGGGGCCAACGTCCTGACTTTC
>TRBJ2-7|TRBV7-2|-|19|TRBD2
CASSLVGIPPAGLTYEQYF
TGTGCCAGCAGCTTAGTGGGGATTCCCCCAGCGGGACTTACCTACGAGCAGTACTTC
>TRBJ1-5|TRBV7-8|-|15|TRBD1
CASSLDRGNNQPQHF
TGTGCCAGCAGCCTGGACAGGGGTAACAATCAGCCCCAGCATTTT
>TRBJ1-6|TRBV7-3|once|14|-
CASSLAVSNSPLHF
TGTGCCAGCAGCTTAGCGGTCTCCAATTCACCCCTCCACTTT
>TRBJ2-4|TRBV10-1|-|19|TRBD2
CASSEPGTSGGLTKNIQYF
TGCGCCAGCAGTGAGCCCGGGACTAGCGGGGGTTTAACCAAAAACATTCAGTACTTC
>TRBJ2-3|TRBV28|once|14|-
CASKGDTHTDTQYF
TGTGCCAGCAAGGGGGACACCCACACAGATACGCAGTATTTT
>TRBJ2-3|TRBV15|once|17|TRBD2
CATSRDNPAGYTDTQYF
TGTGCCACCAGCAGAGACAATCCAGCGGGGTACACAGATACGCAGTATTTT
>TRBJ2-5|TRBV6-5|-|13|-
CASSTGHQETQYF
TGTGCCAGCAGTACAGGGCATCAAGAGACCCAGTACTTC
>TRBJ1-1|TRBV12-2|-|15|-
CASRLTYRGDTEAFF
TGTGCAAGTCGCCTTACGTACAGGGGGGACACTGAAGCTTTCTTT
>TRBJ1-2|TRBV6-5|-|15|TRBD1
CASRTNGQANYGYTF
TGTGCCAGCAGGACCAACGGACAGGCTAACTATGGCTACACCTTC
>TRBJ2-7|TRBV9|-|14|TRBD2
CASSVAGGGYEQYF
TGTGCCAGCAGCGTAGCGGGAGGGGGCTACGAGCAGTACTTC
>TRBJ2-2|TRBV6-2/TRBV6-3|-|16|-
CASSYFLSAGTGELFF
TGTGCCAGCAGTTACTTTCTTTCGGCGGGCACCGGGGAGCTGTTTTTT
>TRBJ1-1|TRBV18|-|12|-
CASSPTGEEAFF
TGTGCCAGCTCACCGACCGGAGAAGAAGCTTTCTTT
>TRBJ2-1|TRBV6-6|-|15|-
CASSYSEPTYNEQFF
TGTGCCAGCAGTTACTCCGAACCTACCTACAATGAGCAGTTCTTC
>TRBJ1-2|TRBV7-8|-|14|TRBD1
CASSLQTGNYGYTF
TGTGCCAGCAGCTTGCAGACAGGGAACTATGGCTACACCTTC
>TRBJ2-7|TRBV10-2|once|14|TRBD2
CASRVLAGVSEQYF
TGCGCCAGCAGGGTACTAGCGGGAGTAAGCGAGCAGTACTTC
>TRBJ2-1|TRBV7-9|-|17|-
CASSPPFRSVSYNEQFF
TGTGCCAGCAGCCCCCCTTTTAGGAGCGTCTCCTACAATGAGCAGTTCTTC
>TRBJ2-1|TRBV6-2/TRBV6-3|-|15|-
CASSTAGLTYNEQFF
TGTGCCAGCAGTACGGCGGGACTCACCTACAATGAGCAGTTCTTC
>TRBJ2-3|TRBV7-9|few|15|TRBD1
CASSWGQGSTDTQYF
TGTGCCAGCAGCTGGGGACAGGGAAGCACAGATACGCAGTATTTT
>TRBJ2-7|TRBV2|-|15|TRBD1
CASRGGTGRSYEQYF
TGTGCCAGCAGGGGGGGGACAGGGAGATCCTACGAGCAGTACTTC
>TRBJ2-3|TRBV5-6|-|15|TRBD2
CASSLAGGSTDTQYF
TGTGCCAGCAGCTTAGCGGGGGGGAGCACAGATACGCAGTATTTT
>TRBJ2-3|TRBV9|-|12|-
CASSVATDTQYF
TGTGCCAGCAGCGTAGCTACAGATACGCAGTATTTT
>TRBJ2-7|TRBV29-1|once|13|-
CSVTTRPVYEQYF
TGCAGCGTTACTACCCGCCCCGTCTACGAGCAGTACTTC
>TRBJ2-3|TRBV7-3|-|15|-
CASSPTPGSTDTQYF
TGTGCCAGCAGCCCAACCCCCGGTAGCACAGATACGCAGTATTTT
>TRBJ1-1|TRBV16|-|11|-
CASSRSTEAFF
TGTGCCAGCAGCCGGAGCACTGAAGCTTTCTTT